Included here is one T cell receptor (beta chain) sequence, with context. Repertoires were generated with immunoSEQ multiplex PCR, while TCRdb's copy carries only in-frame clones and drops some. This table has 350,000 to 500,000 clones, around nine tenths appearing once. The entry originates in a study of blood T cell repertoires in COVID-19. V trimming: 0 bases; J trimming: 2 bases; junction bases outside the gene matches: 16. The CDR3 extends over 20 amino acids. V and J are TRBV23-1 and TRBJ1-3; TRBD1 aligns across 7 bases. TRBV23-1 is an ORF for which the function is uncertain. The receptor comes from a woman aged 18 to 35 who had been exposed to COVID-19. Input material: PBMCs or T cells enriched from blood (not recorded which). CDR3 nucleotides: TGCGCCAGCAGTCAATCGAACCGGGACAGAAACGGTCTGGCTGGAAACACCATATATTTT. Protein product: CASSQSNRDRNGLAGNTIYF.